Below, 26 T cell receptor beta chains from the same sample are listed, as sequenced in a study of neurological immune-mediated disorders (dated by TCRdb to between 2018 and 2020). Libraries were prepared through 5' RACE. Data came from an Illumina HiSeq 2500. TCRdb's own reprocessing of the public reads used fastp at Q25 and MiXCR and kept productive beta chains. Every distinct CDR3 protein forms one entry, paired with its most common genes and DNA. The sample table contains about 21,000 distinct CDR3 sequences; only one count was recorded for approximately 15% of them. The ten largest clones represent around 7% of the sample. Sequences were obtained from CD8+ T cells from blood. The receptors originated from a woman between 18 and 29 years old with multiple sclerosis.

This clonotype has a count of ten or more. The chain carries TRBV6-5 and TRBJ2-6, with 7 bases fitting TRBD1. Germline V CDR1 and CDR2: MNHEY, SVGAGI. V lost 5 bases, J lost 0 bases, and 1 base stayed unmatched. The CDR3 extends over 15 amino acids. The CDR3 spells CASSGDSSGANVLTF. The CDR3 nucleotides are TGTGCCAGCAGTGGGGACAGCTCTGGGGCCAACGTCCTGACTTTC.

In this sample, this clonotype turned up a few times. The chain combines TRBV5-1 with TRBJ2-1, with TRBD2 matching 7 bases. CDR3 length: 14 amino acids. The junction had 3 bases not matched to a gene; V was cut back by 5 bases and J by 1 base. Germline V gene sequence: CDR1 SGHRS, CDR2 YFSETQ. The CDR3 nucleotides read TGCGCCAGCAGTACGGGGGGATCCTACAATGAGCAGTTCTTC. Translation gives CASSTGGSYNEQFF.

The chain joins TRBV20-1 to TRBJ1-4; 7 positions match TRBD1. CDR1 and CDR2 from the germline V gene are DFQATT and SNEGSKA (reference sequence). This CDR3 contains 16 residues. J was trimmed by 5 bases and V by 2 bases; bases with no gene match: 11. CDR3 loop: CSARSPGQSYNEKLFF. In DNA form, the CDR3 reads TGCAGTGCTAGATCCCCGGGACAGAGTTACAATGAAAAACTGTTTTTT.

This sequence joins TRBV3-1 and TRBJ1-5, with 8 bases aligning to TRBD1. CDR3 length: 17 amino acids. Per germline, CDR1 LGHDT and CDR2 YNNKEL (reference sequence). V was clipped by 1 base and J by 5 bases; unmatched bases: 10. CDR3 coding DNA: TGTGCCAGCAGCCAAGGGACAGGGATTGGATCCGATCAGCCCCAGCATTTT. Protein product: CASSQGTGIGSDQPQHF.

The table lists this clonotype with many counts. The chain combines TRBV5-1 with TRBJ2-3; 9 nucleotides agree with TRBD1. Trimming at V came to 4 bases and at J to 4 bases, leaving 10 bases not matched to a gene. This CDR3 is 16 amino acids long. CDR1 is SGHRS, CDR2 YFSETQ, per germline. CDR3 nucleotide sequence: TGCGCCAGCAGCATACAGACAGGGGGAGTCGCAGATACGCAGTATTTT. Its translation is CASSIQTGGVADTQYF.

This clonotype is medium-sized. The V call is TRBV7-2, the J call TRBJ2-1; D gene unclear. From germline, CDR1 is SGHTA and CDR2 FQGNSA. The V and J ends lost 3 bases and 2 bases respectively, with 5 bases between them. This CDR3 is built from 13 residues. In DNA, the CDR3 is TGTGCCAGCAGCTTCAATACCTACAATGAGCAGTTCTTC. Translating gives CASSFNTYNEQFF.

This clonotype was seen ten or more times. The chain has TRBV20-1 and TRBJ2-5, with D possibly being TRBD1 (5 bases). Per germline, CDR1 DFQATT and CDR2 SNEGSKA (reference sequence). CDR3 length equals 15 residues. Trimming removed 3 bases from V and 4 bases from J, with 18 bases in between. The CDR3 coding sequence is TGCAGTGCTAGTTCACAGGATGGGGTCGGAGAGACCCAGTACTTC. It is translated as CSASSQDGVGETQYF.

This clonotype was counted ten times or more. The CDR3 region has the DNA TGTGCCAGCAGCGTAGGACAGGGGACCACTGAAGCTTTCTTT. This translates into CASSVGQGTTEAFF. This chain links TRBV9 with TRBJ1-1; 8 nucleotides line up with TRBD1. Trimming took 0 bases from V and 4 from J; bases not matched to a gene: 2. There are 14 residues in the CDR3. Germline CDR1 is SGDLS and CDR2 is YYNGEE.

This clonotype is termed medium-sized. The chain joins TRBV5-1 to TRBJ1-5; 7 bases align to TRBD1. The CDR3 has 15 residues. After removal of 0 bases from V and 8 bases from J, the junction contained 8 bases not matched to a gene. Looked up from germline, CDR1 is SGHRS and CDR2 is YFSETQ. The CDR3 DNA sequence: TGCGCCAGCAGCTTGGTGCCAGGGGGTAGCAAGCCCCAGCATTTT. Its protein product is CASSLVPGGSKPQHF.

The chain links TRBV20-1 to TRBJ2-7; possibly TRBD1 for D (5 bases). The CDR3 spans 13 residues. Germline lookup yields CDR1 DFQATT and CDR2 SNEGSKA (reference sequence). V lost 4 bases to trimming and J lost 3 bases, with 13 bases between them. The CDR3 coding sequence is TGCAGTGCTATATACAGGCCCTTCTACGAGCAGTACTTC. Translated: CSAIYRPFYEQYF.

In its sample, this clonotype was seen many times. This chain joins TRBV29-1 and TRBJ2-1; 14 bases align to TRBD2. The germline V gene encodes CDR1 SQVTM and CDR2 ANQGSEA. J was trimmed by 6 bases and V by 6 bases; bases with no gene match: 7. This CDR3 is built from 15 residues. The CDR3 sequence is CSVLGTSGRGNEQFF. The DNA of the CDR3 is TGCAGCGTACTCGGGACTAGCGGGAGAGGCAATGAGCAGTTCTTC.

This clonotype was recorded many times. The chain joins TRBV5-1 to TRBJ1-4; D call uncertain. Germline-derived CDR1 and CDR2 are SGHRS and YFSETQ. The CDR3 contains 15 residues. The V end was cut by 0 bases, the J end by 7 bases, with 13 bases between. The CDR3 loop is CASSLATDWSEKLFF. Written as DNA, the CDR3 is TGCGCCAGCAGCTTGGCCACGGATTGGAGTGAAAAACTGTTTTTT.

This clonotype was detected only once. The V and J genes are TRBV4-1 and TRBJ1-4, with D possibly TRBD1 on 6 matching bases. V was clipped by 0 bases and J by 7 bases, with 12 bases between them. The length of the CDR3 is 15 residues. CDR1 is MGHRA and CDR2 is YSYEKL in the germline V gene. CDR3 protein: CASSQEDRDIEKLFF. The CDR3 coding sequence is TGCGCCAGCAGCCAAGAGGACCGGGACATTGAAAAACTGTTTTTT.

This clonotype occurred many times. The rearrangement joins TRBV6-5 to TRBJ2-3; 9 positions match TRBD2. The CDR3 covers 15 residues. The V gene end was trimmed by 4 bases and the J gene end by 1 base; junction bases not matched to a gene: 3. Germline lookup yields CDR1 MNHEY and CDR2 SVGAGI. This chain's CDR3 is CASSSIAGGTDTQYF. The CDR3 nucleotides read TGTGCCAGCAGTTCGATAGCGGGAGGCACAGATACGCAGTATTTT.

This clonotype occurred many times. The rearrangement uses TRBV3-1 and TRBJ2-7, with D possibly TRBD1 on 6 matching bases. The V gene lost 3 bases and the J gene lost 6 bases, with 18 bases spanning the gap. This CDR3 has 15 amino acids. Germline V gene data show CDR1 as LGHDT and CDR2 as YNNKEL (reference sequence). The chain's CDR3 is CASSHDRRWIGEQYF. The DNA of the CDR3 is TGTGCCAGCAGCCACGACAGGAGGTGGATAGGCGAGCAGTACTTC.

The sample holds many counts of this clonotype. J is TRBJ1-1 and V is TRBV6-5; D perhaps matches TRBD1 (6 bases). The germline V gene encodes CDR1 MNHEY and CDR2 SVGAGI. The V end lost 6 bases, the J end lost 7 bases, and 15 bases lay between the germline ends. The CDR3 is made up of 13 amino acids. The CDR3 coding sequence is TGTGCCAGCAGCCTCCTGAGGGGGGGTGAAGCTTTCTTT. Translating it yields CASSLLRGGEAFF.

The table lists this clonotype with many counts. CDR3 coding DNA: TGTGCCAGCTCACCAGGCGGGACATACTACAATGAGCAGTTCTTC. It translates to CASSPGGTYYNEQFF. This chain connects TRBV18 to TRBJ2-1; either TRBD1 or TRBD2 may supply D (6 bases each). Trimming pared 2 bases from V and 3 bases from J, leaving 11 bases between. The CDR3 covers 15 residues. Germline CDR1 KGHSH, CDR2 LQKENI.

In its sample, this clonotype was seen many times. The chain employs TRBV5-6 and TRBJ2-1; D is perhaps TRBD1 (6 bases). CDR1 is SGHDT, CDR2 YYEEEE, per germline. V was cut by 4 bases and J by 3 bases, with 11 bases left in between. This CDR3 has 14 residues. CDR3 sequence: CASSIRTDYNEQFF. The DNA of the CDR3 is TGTGCCAGCAGCATACGGACAGACTACAATGAGCAGTTCTTC.

By share of the sample, this clonotype is medium-sized (0.01 to 0.1%). J is TRBJ2-1 and V is TRBV20-1; 11 positions match TRBD2. The CDR3 consists of 15 residues. Germline CDR1 and CDR2: DFQATT and SNEGSKA (reference sequence). V shed 6 bases and J 0 bases; nucleotides not matched to a gene: 4. In DNA, the CDR3 is TGCAGTGCGACTAGCGGGACCTCCTCCTACAATGAGCAGTTCTTC. Translation gives CSATSGTSSYNEQFF.

This clonotype has at least ten counts. The rearrangement uses TRBV7-9 and TRBJ1-2; no clear D. The V gene's germline CDR1 is SEHNR and CDR2 FQNEAQ (reference sequence). V gave up 1 base and J gave up 2 bases, with 8 bases separating them. The CDR3 has 14 amino acids. CDR3 bases: TGTGCCAGCAGCTTAGTTCTGGGAAACTATGGCTACACCTTC. It is translated as CASSLVLGNYGYTF.

This clonotype has a count of ten or more. The chain employs TRBV24-1 and TRBJ2-3, with unresolved D. There are 14 residues in the CDR3. V was clipped by 1 base and J by 3 bases, with 7 bases between them. CDR1 and CDR2 (germline): KGHDR, SFDVKD. CDR3 loop: CATSDFDGTDTQYF. CDR3 nucleotides: TGTGCCACCAGTGATTTTGACGGGACAGATACGCAGTATTTT.

This clonotype has at least ten counts. V and J are TRBV29-1 and TRBJ2-1, with 8 bases lining up with TRBD1. CDR3 length: 16 amino acids. Germline trimming cut 0 bases from V and 5 bases from J; bases unmatched to any gene: 9. Germline V gives CDR1 SQVTM, CDR2 ANQGSEA. CDR3 sequence: CSVEDPDRGLDNEQFF. CDR3 DNA sequence: TGCAGCGTTGAAGATCCCGACAGGGGCCTCGACAATGAGCAGTTCTTC.

In this sample, this clonotype turned up many times. The J gene is TRBJ2-7, the V gene TRBV2; 8 bases are a match to TRBD1. With V trimmed by 7 bases and J by 2 bases, 7 bases remained unmatched. CDR1 and CDR2 (germline): SNHLY, FYNNEI. The CDR3 is made up of 14 amino acids. The CDR3 coding sequence is TGTGCCAGCAAGTGGCAGGGGGCCGCCTACGAGCAGTACGTC. Translation: CASKWQGAAYEQYV.

The count of this clonotype is one. The chain carries TRBV24-1 and TRBJ2-5; no definite D call. The CDR3 extends over 11 amino acids. The V end lost 4 bases, the J end lost 5 bases, and 4 bases lay between the germline ends. Germline V lookup: CDR1 KGHDR, CDR2 SFDVKD. CDR3 residues: CATSDVETQYF. Here the CDR3 DNA reads TGTGCCACCAGTGACGTCGAGACCCAGTACTTC.

V is TRBV6-2 or TRBV6-3 and J is TRBJ2-5, with D unresolved. Germline assignment: CDR1 MNHEY and CDR2 SVGEGT. CDR3 size: 14 residues. V dropped 2 bases and J dropped 4 bases, with 11 bases sitting between them. The CDR3 region has the DNA TGTGCCAGCAGTTACGGCCTAGTCCGAGAGACCCAGTACTTC. This translates into CASSYGLVRETQYF.

This clonotype has ten or more counts. The V and J genes are TRBV27 and TRBJ2-3; D remains ambiguous. CDR3 length: 11 amino acids. The V gene's germline CDR1 is MNHEY and CDR2 SMNVEV (reference sequence). V was trimmed by 5 bases and J by 5 bases, leaving 5 bases between them. The CDR3 DNA reads TGTGCCAGCAGTCCGGGAGATACGCAGTATTTT. Translated: CASSPGDTQYF.